This T cell receptor (beta chain) was captured by sequencing in a study of cytomegalovirus exposure and HLA in healthy donors. It was with 60 Vbeta and 13 Jbeta primers that the PCR ran. The assay was immunoSEQ multiplex PCR, and TCRdb's table has in-frame clones only and misses some. The profile covers approximately 150,000 clones, with 75% to 80% appearing a single time and roughly 2.6% taken by the ten largest. The CDR3 contains 11 residues. Looked up from germline, CDR1 is SGHRS and CDR2 is YFSETQ. V dropped 5 bases and J dropped 8 bases, with 10 bases sitting between them. The clonotype originates from a woman between 40 and 55 years old in good health and CMV-seropositive. The chain recombines TRBV5-1 with TRBJ1-2; a possible D gene is TRBD1 (5 bases). The specimen was PBMCs. The CDR3 nucleotides are TGCGCCAGCAGTCCGGGGGAAGGCTACACCTTC. Protein sequence: CASSPGEGYTF.